One and the same sample provided the 17 T cell receptor beta chains below, sequenced in a study of blood T cells in healthy people across ages. A second PCR of 7 to 11 cycles used a sample-barcoded 5' primer and a J-beta primer mix. Using its own MiXCR run on the 5' RACE reads, TCRdb lists one record per CDR3 protein. The sample contains about a million distinct CDR3 sequences, 48% of which appear only once. The sample taken for sequencing was blood. The receptor set was obtained from a man aged 25 to 45 in good health.

This clonotype was counted only a few times. The CDR3 nucleotides are TGTGCCAGCAGCATCTTAGCGGGGGGGCAGGAAGATACGCAGTATTTT. This codes for CASSILAGGQEDTQYF. V gene TRBV7-9 combines with J gene TRBJ2-3; 11 nucleotides match TRBD2. There are 16 residues in the CDR3. V was pared by 5 bases and J by 5 bases, with 9 bases of the junction left unmatched. Germline loops: CDR1 SEHNR, CDR2 FQNEAQ (reference sequence).

V and J are TRBV12-3 or TRBV12-4 and TRBJ2-3, with D uncertain. Trimming removed 7 bases at V and 3 bases at J, with 11 bases between. The CDR3 consists of 13 residues. The CDR3 DNA reads as TGTGCCAGCACCTTTACCCTGACAGATACGCAGTATTTT. Translation gives CASTFTLTDTQYF.

The rearrangement uses TRBV9 and TRBJ1-1; no clear D gene. The CDR3 has 13 residues. V was clipped by 4 bases and J by 3 bases, with 10 bases between them. From germline, CDR1 is SGDLS and CDR2 YYNGEE. In DNA, the CDR3 is TGTGCCAGCAGCCCCCACGGGGACACTGAAGCTTTCTTT. Its protein product is CASSPHGDTEAFF.

This chain uses TRBV7-9 with TRBJ2-7; D is uncertain. Trimming pared 1 base from V and 9 bases from J, leaving 13 bases between. Germline lookup yields CDR1 SEHNR and CDR2 FQNEAQ (reference sequence). The CDR3 has 13 residues. The CDR3 region has the DNA TGTGCCAGCAGCTTAGGAGACGGCCACGGGCAGTACTTC. Its translation is CASSLGDGHGQYF.

CDR3 residues: CASSFSPQNYGYTF. The CDR3 DNA sequence: TGTGCCAGCAGTTTTTCCCCCCAGAACTATGGCTACACCTTC. The genes are TRBV27 and TRBJ1-2; D is unresolved. V shed 3 bases and J shed 2 bases, with 10 bases lying between them. The CDR3 covers 14 residues. CDR1 is MNHEY and CDR2 is SMNVEV in the germline V gene (reference sequence).

The V call is TRBV29-1, the J call TRBJ2-5, with D unclear. The CDR3 extends over 12 amino acids. CDR1 and CDR2 from the germline V gene are SQVTM and ANQGSEA. Trimming left V 4 bases short and J 2 bases short, with 8 bases between. The CDR3 region is CSVGGVQETQYF. CDR3 DNA sequence: TGCAGCGTTGGGGGTGTACAAGAGACCCAGTACTTC.

This clonotype was seen a few times. This may come from a read error, since a much larger clone is one base off. V usage is TRBV4-1 and J usage is TRBJ1-1; D is unclear. Germline CDR1 MGHRA, CDR2 YSYEKL. V lost 5 bases, J lost 0 bases, and 16 bases lay in between. The CDR3 loop spans 16 amino acids. CDR3 amino acids: CASSNVGRTMNTEAFF. CDR3 nucleotide sequence: TGCGCCAGCAGCAATGTCGGACGTACCATGAACACTGAAGCTTTCTTT.

The rearrangement joins TRBV7-2 to TRBJ2-7; the D is unclear. V was pared by 6 bases and J by 7 bases, with 16 bases between. The CDR3 sequence is 13 residues long. In germline, CDR1 is SGHTA, CDR2 FQGNSA. CDR3 region: CASRQDPSGEQYF. CDR3 coding DNA: TGTGCCAGCAGACAAGATCCCTCCGGGGAGCAGTACTTC.

This clonotype was seen a handful of times. V gene TRBV6-1 combines with J gene TRBJ2-1; D is undetermined. Trimming shortened V by 10 bases and J by 3 bases, and 13 bases separated the two germline ends. The CDR3 has 13 amino acids. Germline CDR1 reads MNHNS; CDR2 reads SASEGT. CDR3: CATDPTLYNEQFF. In nucleotides, the CDR3 is TGTGCCACCGACCCTACCCTCTACAATGAGCAGTTCTTC.

The V gene is TRBV7-2, the J gene TRBJ1-2; D is possibly TRBD1 (5 bases). The V end lost 5 bases, the J end lost 4 bases, and 20 bases lay between the germline ends. From germline, CDR1 is SGHTA and CDR2 FQGNSA. The CDR3 has 16 residues. CDR3 DNA sequence: TGTGCCAGCAGCGTCACGTCCGGGACGGAGGCCTATGGCTACACCTTC. This gives the protein CASSVTSGTEAYGYTF.

The chain is built from TRBV7-2 and TRBJ1-1, with D maybe TRBD1 (6 bases). From germline, CDR1 is SGHTA and CDR2 FQGNSA. Trimming shortened V by 5 bases and J by 4 bases, and 11 bases separated the two germline ends. The CDR3 runs to 13 residues. This chain's CDR3 is CASSTRGRTEAFF. In DNA form, the CDR3 reads TGTGCCAGCAGCACCAGGGGCCGCACTGAAGCTTTCTTT.

The chain carries TRBV7-3 and TRBJ2-3, with 8 bases that match TRBD2. V lost 2 bases to trimming and J lost 6 bases; unmatched junction nucleotides: 7. The CDR3 consists of 15 residues. The germline gives CDR1 SGHTA, CDR2 FQGTGA. CDR3 bases: TGTGCCAGCAGCTTACAGAGCGGGGGAGGGGATACGCAGTATTTT. Residues: CASSLQSGGGDTQYF.

This clonotype has just a few counts. The J gene is TRBJ1-4, the V gene TRBV7-2; tentatively, D is TRBD1 (5 bases). Germline V lookup: CDR1 SGHTA, CDR2 FQGNSA. The CDR3 is made up of 15 amino acids. Trimming took 1 base from V and 5 from J, leaving 11 bases between them. The CDR3 coding sequence is TGTGCCAGCAGCTTAGTGACGGGGGGGAATGAAAAACTGTTTTTT. Translating gives CASSLVTGGNEKLFF.

A few counts support this clonotype. At one end, the junction sequence differs from germline, possibly due to a read error. V usage is TRBV6-1 and J usage is TRBJ2-7; D is unresolved. Germline CDR1 and CDR2: MNHNS and SASEGT. There are 13 residues in the CDR3. DNA for the CDR3: TGTGCAAGCAGGCCCCCTCCTTCCTACGAGCAGTACTTC. Amino acids: CASRPPPSYEQYF.

The DNA of the CDR3 is TGTGCCAGCAGCTTAGGATCAGGGTGGGAGCAGTTCTTC. Protein product: CASSLGSGWEQFF. J is TRBJ2-1 and V is TRBV7-9; tentatively, D is TRBD1 (5 bases). The CDR3 spans 13 residues. CDR1 SEHNR and CDR2 FQNEAQ come from the germline V gene (reference sequence). V was clipped by 1 base and J by 10 bases, with 11 bases between them.

This clonotype occurred a few times. V usage is TRBV20-1 and J usage is TRBJ2-1; 9 bases map to TRBD2. Per germline, CDR1 DFQATT and CDR2 SNEGSKA (reference sequence). This CDR3 spans 15 amino acids. The J segment lost 6 bases and the V segment lost 0 bases, leaving 6 bases of the junction unmatched. CDR3 region: CSARDLLAGLNEQFF. CDR3 in DNA: TGCAGTGCTAGAGATCTTCTAGCGGGGCTCAATGAGCAGTTCTTC.

In its sample, this clonotype was seen a few times. The rearrangement links TRBV6-5 to TRBJ2-1; D is unclear. The CDR3 runs 11 residues. Germline CDR1 reads MNHEY; CDR2 reads SVGAGI. V was cut by 7 bases and J by 5 bases, with 6 bases left in between. CDR3 protein: CASTSDNEQFF. CDR3 nucleotides: TGTGCCAGCACCTCAGACAATGAGCAGTTCTTC.